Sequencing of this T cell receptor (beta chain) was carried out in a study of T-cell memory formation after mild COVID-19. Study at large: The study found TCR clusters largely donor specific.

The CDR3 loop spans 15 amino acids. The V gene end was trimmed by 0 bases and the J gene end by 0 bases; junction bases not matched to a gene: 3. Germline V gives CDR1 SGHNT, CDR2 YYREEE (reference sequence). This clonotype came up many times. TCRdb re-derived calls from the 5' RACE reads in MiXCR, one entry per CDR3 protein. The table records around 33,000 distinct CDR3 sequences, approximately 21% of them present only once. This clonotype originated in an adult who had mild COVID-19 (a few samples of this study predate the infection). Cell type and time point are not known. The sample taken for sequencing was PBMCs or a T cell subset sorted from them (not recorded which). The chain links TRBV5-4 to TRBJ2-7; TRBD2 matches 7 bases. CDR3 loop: CASSLGLAVSYEQYF. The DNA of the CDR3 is TGTGCCAGCAGCTTGGGGCTAGCGGTCTCCTACGAGCAGTACTTC. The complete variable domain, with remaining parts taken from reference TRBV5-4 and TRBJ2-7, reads ETGVTQSPTHLIKTRGQQVTLRCSSQSGHNTVSWYQQALGQGPQFIFQYYREEENGRGNFPPRFSGLQFPNYSSELNVNALELDDSALYLCASSLGLAVSYEQYFGPGTRLTVT.